The 20 T cell receptor beta chains in this list originate from one sample, sequenced in a study of radiotherapy plus CTLA-4 blockade in lung cancer. Generated by immunoSEQ multiplex PCR, the TCRdb table keeps only in-frame clones and is missing some. Found here are about 78,000 clones, approximately 86% of them singletons; the top ten hold over 0.75%. This material consisted of peripheral blood, taken from a patient treated with radiotherapy plus ipilimumab. Receptor source: a human donor with non-small cell lung cancer who had stable disease on radiotherapy plus ipilimumab.

The chain recombines TRBV2 with TRBJ1-2, with 7 bases fitting TRBD1. V gave up 7 bases and J gave up 4 bases; unmatched junction bases: 6. The CDR3 loop spans 13 amino acids. Germline-derived CDR1 and CDR2 are SNHLY and FYNNEI. Here the CDR3 DNA reads TGTGCCAGCACCGAGACAGGGACCTATGGCTACACCTTC. Translation gives CASTETGTYGYTF. The whole variable domain, filled in from reference TRBV2 and TRBJ1-2, reads EPEVTQTPSHQVTQMGQEVILRCVPISNHLYFYWYRQILGQKVEFLVSFYNNEISEKSEIFDDQFSVERPDGSNFTLKIRSTKLEDSAMYFCASTETGTYGYTFGSGTRLTVV.

The chain has TRBV11-3 and TRBJ2-3; D is uncertain. The CDR3 consists of 13 residues. Germline V gene data show CDR1 as SGHNT and CDR2 as YENEEA. The V gene lost 3 bases and the J gene lost 4 bases, with 8 bases spanning the gap. The CDR3 DNA follows: TGTGCCAGCAGCTTTCGACCGGCAGATACGCAGTATTTT. Its protein is CASSFRPADTQYF.

The chain links TRBV10-3 to TRBJ2-3; D perhaps matches TRBD2 (7 bases). This CDR3 is built from 16 residues. CDR1 is ENHRY and CDR2 is SYGVKD in the germline V gene. The V and J ends lost 5 bases and 1 base respectively, with 16 bases between them. CDR3 DNA: TGTGCCATCAGTCTCGGAGGGGGGGCGGGCACAGATACGCAGTATTTT. Its protein is CAISLGGGAGTDTQYF.

This clone was seen a few times. V gene TRBV5-5 combines with J gene TRBJ2-4; TRBD1 matches 9 bases. This CDR3 comprises 14 residues. V gave up 3 bases and J gave up 8 bases; unmatched junction bases: 6. Germline V gene sequence: CDR1 SGHKS, CDR2 YYEKEE (reference sequence). The DNA for the CDR3 is TGTGCCAGCAGCTCGGGACAGGGAATGGACATTCAGTACTTC. This codes for CASSSGQGMDIQYF.

V gene TRBV4-1 combines with J gene TRBJ1-1; no clear D gene. In germline, CDR1 is MGHRA, CDR2 YSYEKL. The CDR3 length is 16 residues. Trimming took 3 bases from V and 0 from J, leaving 14 bases between them. The CDR3 loop reads CASSQPRAPMNTEAFF. The CDR3 nucleotides are TGCGCCAGCAGCCAGCCAAGGGCGCCCATGAACACTGAAGCTTTCTTT.

V is TRBV30 and J is TRBJ1-1; 10 bases align to TRBD1. The CDR3 has 13 residues. The J segment lost 5 bases and the V segment lost 5 bases, leaving 5 bases of the junction unmatched. CDR1 GTSNPN and CDR2 SVGIG come from the germline V gene (reference sequence). CDR3 nucleotide sequence: TGTGCCTGGGGACAGGGGGGGAATACTGAAGCTTTCTTT. Translating it yields CAWGQGGNTEAFF.

The chain links TRBV5-1 to TRBJ2-1; 13 nucleotides align to TRBD2. Per the germline V gene, CDR1 is SGHRS and CDR2 is YFSETQ. Germline trimming cut 4 bases from V and 6 bases from J; bases unmatched to any gene: 7. CDR3 size: 16 residues. CDR3 DNA: TGCGCCAGCAGCCGGACTAGCGGGGGTCAACTCAATGAGCAGTTCTTC. Translation gives CASSRTSGGQLNEQFF.

This chain uses TRBV5-1 with TRBJ1-2; 7 nucleotides line up with TRBD1. The CDR3 is made up of 16 amino acids. CDR1 SGHRS and CDR2 YFSETQ come from the germline V gene. The V gene end was trimmed by 4 bases and the J gene end by 5 bases; junction bases not matched to a gene: 14. For the CDR3, the DNA is TGCGCCAGCAGCCCCGGACAGGAGTTTAAATCGTATGGCTACACCTTC. Its protein is CASSPGQEFKSYGYTF. The variable domain in full, completed from reference TRBV5-1 and TRBJ1-2, reads KAGVTQTPRYLIKTRGQQVTLSCSPISGHRSVSWYQQTPGQGLQFLFEYFSETQRNKGNFPGRFSGRQFSNSRSEMNVSTLELGDSALYLCASSPGQEFKSYGYTFGSGTRLTVV.

The chain recombines TRBV27 with TRBJ2-7; D possibly corresponds to TRBD1 (5 bases). CDR1 is MNHEY, CDR2 SMNVEV, per germline (reference sequence). With 5 bases removed from V and 5 bases from J, the gap between germline ends came to 16 bases. The CDR3 runs 14 residues. CDR3 nucleotides: TGTGCCAGCAGTCCGGACACGGAAGGGAACGAGCAGTACTTC. Translation: CASSPDTEGNEQYF.

The chain uses TRBV11-2 and TRBJ2-5; the match to TRBD1 covers 8 bases. Trimming took 5 bases from V and 3 from J; bases not matched to a gene: 8. This CDR3 has 15 residues. Germline values: CDR1 SGHAT, CDR2 FQNNGV. The CDR3 here is CASSPGQGSEETQYF. CDR3 nucleotides: TGTGCCAGCAGCCCAGGACAGGGCTCGGAAGAGACCCAGTACTTC.

DNA for the CDR3: TGTGCCAGCAGCCAAGGCGGCACGGGGGATACGCAGTATTTT. Translating gives CASSQGGTGDTQYF. The chain is built from TRBV4-2 and TRBJ2-3; D might be TRBD2 (5 bases). The ends were cut back, 1 base at V and 6 bases at J, with 11 bases in the middle. The CDR3 has 14 residues. Per germline, CDR1 LGHNA and CDR2 YNFKEQ.

The chain joins TRBV2 to TRBJ2-2; D unresolved. Per the germline V gene, CDR1 is SNHLY and CDR2 is FYNNEI. The CDR3 runs to 12 residues. Trimming took off 2 bases at V and 6 bases at J, with 4 bases between the two ends. In DNA, the CDR3 is TGTGCCAGCAGTGAACAGGCCGGGGAGCTGTTTTTT. It codes for CASSEQAGELFF.

A remark on this clone: Other DNA sequences within the sample encode an identical CDR3. The chain employs TRBV7-9 and TRBJ2-1, with 10 nucleotides matching TRBD1. Trimming cost V 4 bases and J 7 bases; bases outside gene matches: 7. Germline V CDR1 and CDR2: SEHNR, FQNEAQ (reference sequence). This CDR3 spans 15 amino acids. CDR3 loop: CASSSTGGKGNEQFF. CDR3 bases: TGTGCCAGCAGCTCGACAGGGGGCAAAGGGAATGAGCAGTTCTTC. The full variable domain, with the rest looked up from reference TRBV7-9 and TRBJ2-1, is DTGVSQNPRHKITKRGQNVTFRCDPISEHNRLYWYRQTLGQGPEFLTYFQNEAQLEKSRLLSDRFSAERPKGSFSTLEIQRTEQGDSAMYLCASSSTGGKGNEQFFGPGTRLTVL.

This chain uses TRBV2 with TRBJ2-7, with unresolved D. Trimming took off 7 bases at V and 4 bases at J, with 17 bases between the two ends. Germline V gives CDR1 SNHLY, CDR2 FYNNEI. The CDR3 has 14 amino acids. CDR3 in DNA: TGTGCCAGCACGGAGCCCCTAAAGGCTTACGAGCAGTACTTC. Translation: CASTEPLKAYEQYF.

The chain carries TRBV27 and TRBJ2-2, with 12 bases lining up with TRBD2. The length of the CDR3 is 15 residues. Germline V gene data show CDR1 as MNHEY and CDR2 as SMNVEV (reference sequence). V dropped 5 bases and J dropped 5; count of bases not matched to a gene: 3. The DNA for the CDR3 is TGTGCCAGCAGTGGACTAGCGGGGACGACCGGGGAGCTGTTTTTT. Its protein is CASSGLAGTTGELFF.

The chain carries TRBV28 and TRBJ1-3; no reliable D call. CDR3 length: 13 amino acids. Trimming took 6 bases from V and 3 from J, leaving 9 bases between them. Germline CDR1 MDHEN, CDR2 SYDVKM. For the CDR3, the DNA is TGTGCCAGCAGCCTCCCCTTTGGAAACACCATATATTTT. Translated, it gives CASSLPFGNTIYF.

The chain uses TRBV5-1 and TRBJ1-4, with 9 bases that match TRBD1. Germline CDR1 is SGHRS and CDR2 is YFSETQ. J was trimmed by 2 bases and V by 5 bases; bases with no gene match: 7. CDR3 length: 16 residues. DNA of the CDR3: TGCGCCAGCAGTTTACAGGGGGCTGGGACTAATGAAAAACTGTTTTTT. Amino acids: CASSLQGAGTNEKLFF.

V gene TRBV4-1 combines with J gene TRBJ2-1; 8 nucleotides align to TRBD1. The junction had 1 base not matched to a gene; V was cut back by 0 bases and J by 3 bases. Germline V lookup: CDR1 MGHRA, CDR2 YSYEKL. The CDR3 contains 15 residues. CDR3 bases: TGCGCCAGCAGCCAAGACAGGGGGCTCTACAATGAGCAGTTCTTC. Protein product: CASSQDRGLYNEQFF.

Details on this clone: The same CDR3 arises from other DNA sequences in this sample as well. The V call is TRBV18, the J call TRBJ2-6; D perhaps matches TRBD1 (5 bases). The V gene's germline CDR1 is KGHSH and CDR2 LQKENI. The ends were cut back, 3 bases at V and 4 bases at J, with 13 bases in the middle. The CDR3 has 16 residues. The chain's CDR3 is CASSPRQGSGANVLTF. The CDR3 nucleotides read TGTGCCAGCTCACCCCGGCAGGGATCGGGGGCCAACGTCCTGACTTTC.

The chain carries TRBV5-4 and TRBJ2-1; 7 nucleotides agree with TRBD1. The CDR3 is 12 residues long. The V and J ends lost 2 bases and 13 bases, in that order; junction bases with no gene match: 6. CDR1 SGHNT and CDR2 YYREEE come from the germline V gene (reference sequence). The CDR3 here is CASSLTGVGQFF. Written as DNA, the CDR3 is TGTGCCAGCAGCTTAACAGGGGTGGGTCAGTTCTTC. The entire variable domain, with the rest obtained from reference TRBV5-4 and TRBJ2-1, is as follows: ETGVTQSPTHLIKTRGQQVTLRCSSQSGHNTVSWYQQALGQGPQFIFQYYREEENGRGNFPPRFSGLQFPNYSSELNVNALELDDSALYLCASSLTGVGQFFGPGTRLTVL.